This T cell receptor beta chain is from a study of cytomegalovirus exposure and HLA in healthy donors. Study outcomes and limitations: Using the classifier, cytomegalovirus status was reportedly diagnosed with high specificity and sensitivity. Many donors shared some public TCRs, even though most TCR sequences were rare.

The CDR3 has 15 amino acids. Per germline, CDR1 MNHEY and CDR2 SVGAGI. V gave up 6 bases and J gave up 4 bases, with 16 bases separating them. About this clone: No antigen is known for it.

Separate from the approximately 670-subject first cohort, the approximately 120-subject validation cohort was the one that the donors belonged to. Repertoires were generated with immunoSEQ multiplex PCR, while TCRdb's copy carries only in-frame clones and drops some. The sample consists of 100,000 to 150,000 clones, 85% to 90% of them appearing once. The sequenced material came from PBMCs. The origin of this receptor is a man aged 25 to 45 in good health and CMV-seronegative. The chain carries TRBV6-5 and TRBJ1-3; perhaps TRBD1 as D (5 bases). This CDR3 is CASRPDRARGNTIYF. In nucleotides, the CDR3 is TGTGCCAGCAGACCCGACAGAGCGAGGGGAAACACCATATATTTT.